Listed below are T cell receptor beta chains from one sample, sequenced in a study of cytotoxic CD8 clonotypes in ibrutinib-treated CLL. Repertoires were generated with immunoSEQ multiplex PCR, while TCRdb's copy carries only in-frame clones and drops some. The table includes 250,000 or so clones, around three quarters detected once. The source material was PBMCs, sampled after 24 months of ibrutinib treatment. The source is a human donor with chronic lymphocytic leukemia. Each CDR3 is given with its conserved first and last residue. The D gene is left open where the match is weak. Size is omitted from some rows. Given values are once, few, many or a class for expanded clones.

d_call	clone_size	v_call	j_call	cdr3_aa	cdr3_nt
NA	NA	TRBV19	TRBJ2-7	CASSIGHYTSYEQYF	TGTGCCAGTAGTATAGGCCACTATACCTCCTACGAGCAGTACTTC
NA	NA	TRBV18	TRBJ2-5	CASSPSGDAETQYF	TGTGCCAGCTCACCGTCAGGGGATGCGGAGACCCAGTACTTC
NA	NA	TRBV27	TRBJ1-2	CASSLSVGAGNYGYTF	TGTGCCAGCAGTTTATCGGTAGGGGCGGGGAACTATGGCTACACCTTC
TRBD2	NA	TRBV9	TRBJ2-7	CASSVGGRGTSLEQYF	TGTGCCAGCAGCGTAGGCGGACGTGGGACTAGTCTCGAGCAGTACTTC
NA	few	TRBV4-2	TRBJ2-7	CASSQDLTSPRGEQYF	TGTGCCAGCAGCCAAGATCTCACCTCCCCCAGGGGAGAGCAGTACTTC
NA	NA	TRBV6-6	TRBJ2-2	CASSLGASTGELFF	TGTGCCAGCAGCCTGGGCGCGAGCACCGGGGAGCTGTTTTTT
TRBD1	few	TRBV9	TRBJ2-1	CASSVLIAGTGSNEQFF	TGTGCCAGCAGCGTGCTCATCGCCGGGACAGGGTCCAATGAGCAGTTCTTC
NA	NA	TRBV7-9	TRBJ2-1	CASSLAGSEQFF	TGTGCCAGCAGCTTAGCCGGGTCTGAGCAGTTCTTC
NA	NA	TRBV29-1	TRBJ2-7	CSVSIGPSYEQYF	TGCAGCGTTAGCATCGGGCCGTCCTACGAGCAGTACTTC
NA	few	TRBV11-3	TRBJ1-3	CASSPSLASPLFSGNTIYF	TGTGCCAGCAGCCCTAGCTTAGCCAGTCCTCTGTTCTCTGGAAACACCATATATTTT
TRBD1	NA	TRBV5-6	TRBJ1-4	CASSLGDRGEKLFF	TGTGCCAGCAGCTTGGGGGACAGGGGTGAAAAACTGTTTTTT
NA	NA	TRBV7-9	TRBJ2-7	CASSLVKNEQYF	TGTGCCAGCAGCTTGGTAAAGAACGAGCAGTACTTC
TRBD2	few	TRBV5-6	TRBJ2-2	CASSSELAGPIANTGELFF	TGTGCCAGCAGCTCAGAGCTAGCGGGACCTATTGCGAACACCGGGGAGCTGTTTTTT
NA	few	TRBV28	TRBJ2-7	CASRTPSAQSYEQYF	TGTGCCAGCCGTACCCCTTCGGCACAGAGCTACGAGCAGTACTTC
NA	NA	TRBV4-2	TRBJ1-1	CASSQLRWADSEAFF	TGTGCCAGCAGCCAACTAAGATGGGCGGACAGCGAAGCTTTCTTT
NA	few	TRBV25-1	TRBJ1-5	CASSEYGWVNQPQHF	TGTGCCAGCAGTGAATACGGTTGGGTCAATCAGCCCCAGCATTTT
NA	NA	TRBV5-1	TRBJ2-2	CASSLDGIAAGELFF	TGCGCCAGCAGCTTGGACGGGATTGCAGCCGGGGAGCTGTTTTTT
NA	NA	TRBV6-5	TRBJ2-3	CASSYGTYTDTQYF	TGTGCCAGCAGTTACGGCACCTACACAGATACGCAGTATTTT
NA	once	TRBV11-3	TRBJ2-3	CASRWTVPSTDTQYF	TGTGCCAGCAGGTGGACGGTCCCTAGCACAGATACGCAGTATTTT
TRBD2	NA	TRBV5-5	TRBJ2-1	CASSPTSGRVGDEQFF	TGTGCCAGCAGCCCCACTAGCGGGAGGGTAGGGGATGAGCAGTTCTTC
TRBD1	once	TRBV28	TRBJ2-7	CASSLGGQGPYEQYF	TGTGCCAGCAGTTTAGGAGGACAGGGACCCTACGAGCAGTACTTC
TRBD1	NA	TRBV28	TRBJ1-2	CASSSPFGTGAPYGYTF	TGTGCCAGCAGTTCCCCCTTTGGGACAGGGGCCCCCTATGGCTACACCTTC
TRBD2	NA	TRBV27	TRBJ2-7	CASSYLAEGYEQYF	TGTGCCAGCAGCTATCTAGCGGAGGGCTACGAGCAGTACTTC
NA	NA	TRBV27	TRBJ2-6	CASPTGPTASGANVLTF	TGTGCCAGCCCTACAGGGCCTACCGCCTCTGGGGCCAACGTCCTGACTTTC
TRBD2	NA	TRBV29-1	TRBJ2-5	CSVPLAGGQETQYF	TGCAGCGTACCCCTAGCGGGAGGGCAAGAGACCCAGTACTTC
NA	few	TRBV19	TRBJ2-7	CASRDISSYEQYF	TGTGCCAGCCGGGACATCAGCTCCTACGAGCAGTACTTC
TRBD1	NA	TRBV7-9	TRBJ2-7	CASSLGGQSNEQYF	TGTGCCAGCAGCTTAGGGGGACAGTCTAACGAGCAGTACTTC
TRBD2	NA	TRBV9	TRBJ2-3	CASSVASGSGDTQYF	TGTGCCAGCAGCGTAGCTAGCGGGAGTGGGGATACGCAGTATTTT
TRBD1	NA	TRBV10-2	TRBJ2-7	CATKGGQGSYEQYF	TGCGCCACCAAGGGGGGACAGGGCTCCTACGAGCAGTACTTC
TRBD1	NA	TRBV9	TRBJ1-1	CASSVAGTGFSGTEAFF	TGTGCCAGCAGCGTAGCCGGGACAGGGTTTTCTGGCACTGAAGCTTTCTTT
TRBD1	few	TRBV27	TRBJ1-2	CASSPRTGGSYGYTF	TGTGCCAGCAGTCCTAGGACAGGGGGCAGCTATGGCTACACCTTC
NA	NA	TRBV27	TRBJ1-2	CASSLAGADYGYTF	TGTGCCAGCAGTTTAGCCGGAGCGGACTATGGCTACACCTTC
TRBD1	once	TRBV27	TRBJ2-5	CASSSYRGPEETQYF	TGTGCCAGCAGTTCCTACAGGGGCCCTGAAGAGACCCAGTACTTC
NA	NA	TRBV9	TRBJ2-7	CASSVGGDYEQYF	TGTGCCAGCAGCGTAGGGGGAGACTACGAGCAGTACTTC
NA	NA	TRBV2	TRBJ1-5	CASSDRGVEQPQHF	TGTGCCAGCAGTGATCGGGGGGTTGAGCAGCCCCAGCATTTT
TRBD1	once	TRBV7-9	TRBJ1-1	CASSLVEGASTEAFF	TGTGCCAGCAGCTTAGTAGAGGGGGCAAGTACTGAAGCTTTCTTT
TRBD1	few	TRBV5-1	TRBJ2-3	CASSLPPTGGAWDTQYF	TGCGCCAGCAGCTTACCCCCTACAGGGGGCGCGTGGGATACGCAGTATTTT
NA	NA	TRBV10-2	TRBJ1-1	CASSELGVTEAFF	TGCGCCAGCAGTGAGCTGGGGGTAACTGAAGCTTTCTTT
TRBD1	NA	TRBV28	TRBJ1-5	CASSSSGGNQPQHF	TGTGCCAGCAGTTCCTCAGGGGGTAATCAGCCCCAGCATTTT
NA	NA	TRBV30	TRBJ2-3	CAWSVSGSPDTQYF	TGTGCCTGGAGTGTATCCGGGAGTCCCGATACGCAGTATTTT
TRBD1	NA	TRBV9	TRBJ1-5	CASSVGTGGNNQPQHF	TGTGCCAGCAGCGTGGGTACAGGGGGGAACAATCAGCCCCAGCATTTT
NA	NA	TRBV27	TRBJ1-5	CFSVSNQPQHF	TGTTTCTCAGTTAGCAATCAGCCCCAGCATTTT
NA	few	TRBV2	TRBJ1-5	CASRADSNQPQHF	TGTGCCAGCCGTGCGGATAGCAATCAGCCCCAGCATTTT
NA	once	TRBV18	TRBJ1-3	CASSPRPIEHSGNTIYF	TGTGCCAGCTCACCCCGACCGATCGAGCATTCTGGAAACACCATATATTTT
NA	once	TRBV27	TRBJ1-5	CASIRDGNQPQHF	TGTGCCAGCATTAGGGACGGCAATCAGCCCCAGCATTTT